This T cell receptor (beta chain) was recovered during a study of blood T cell repertoires in COVID-19. The CDR3 extends over 12 amino acids. Germline CDR1 reads ENHRY; CDR2 reads SYGVKD. The V gene lost 4 bases and the J gene lost 5 bases, with 6 bases spanning the gap. TCRdb's copy holds only in-frame clones and misses some; the assay was immunoSEQ multiplex PCR. Of some 200,000 clones detected, about 86% appear once; the ten largest clones hold approximately 13%. This chain connects TRBV10-3 to TRBJ1-5; no reliable D call. This TCR came from a woman aged 70-85 years with COVID-19, enrolled during active disease. Sequencing was performed on peripheral blood. Here the CDR3 DNA reads TGTGCCATCAGTGGCGGGGATCAGCCCCAGCATTTT. Translation gives CAISGGDQPQHF.